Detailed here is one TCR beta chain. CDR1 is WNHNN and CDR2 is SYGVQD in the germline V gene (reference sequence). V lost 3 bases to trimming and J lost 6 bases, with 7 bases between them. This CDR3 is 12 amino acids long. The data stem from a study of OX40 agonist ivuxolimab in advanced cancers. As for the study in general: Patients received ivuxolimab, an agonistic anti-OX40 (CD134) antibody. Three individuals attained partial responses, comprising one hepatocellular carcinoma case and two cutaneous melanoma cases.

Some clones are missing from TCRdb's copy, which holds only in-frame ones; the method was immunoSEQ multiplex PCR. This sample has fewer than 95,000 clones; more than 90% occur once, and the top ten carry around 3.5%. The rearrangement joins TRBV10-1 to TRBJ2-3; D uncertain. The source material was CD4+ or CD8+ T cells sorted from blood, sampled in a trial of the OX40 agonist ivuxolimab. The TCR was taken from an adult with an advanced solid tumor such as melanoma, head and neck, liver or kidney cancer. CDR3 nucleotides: TGCGCCAGCAGTGATGTCGTGGATACGCAGTATTTT. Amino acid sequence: CASSDVVDTQYF.